This T cell receptor beta chain was documented in a study of Graves' ophthalmopathy and Graves' hyperthyroidism. Study-level points and caveats: Blood also held most thyroid clonotypes expanded above 0.001 frequency.

The CDR3 is 13 residues long. The germline V gene encodes CDR1 MNHEY and CDR2 SVGAGI. Trimming took 7 bases from V and 4 from J, leaving 13 bases between them. All donors with ophthalmopathy were recorded as having moderate-to-severe activity, CAS ≥3, NOSPECS ≥4 and a duration under 3 months. Patients were diagnosed from clinical symptoms, serum thyroxine, TRAb, thyroid ultrasound and orbital computed tomography. RNA transcripts served as template for amplifying TCR beta CDR3 sequences. First-round RT-PCR relied on HTBI primers, and a second-round multiplex PCR came next. MiXCR was run by TCRdb on the multiplex PCR reads, yielding one entry per CDR3 protein. Found here are hundreds of thousands of distinct CDR3 sequences, over 40% of them singletons; the top ten hold more than 2.5%. Remarks on this clonotype: Its target is unknown. A much larger clone sits a single nucleotide away, making a read error possible.

The gene calls are TRBV6-5 and TRBJ2-5; D is perhaps TRBD1 or TRBD2 (5 bases each). This receptor was taken from an adult man with Graves' ophthalmopathy. The sequenced sample consisted of peripheral blood. In DNA form, the CDR3 reads TGTGCCAGCAAAATGAGGGGCGGAGAGACCCAGTACTTC. Translating it yields CASKMRGGETQYF.